This TCR beta chain originates from a study of T cell responses to AZD1222 COVID-19 vaccine. TCRdb's table, derived via immunoSEQ multiplex PCR, lists solely in-frame clones and lacks some. The table lists over 110,000 clones, roughly 90% of them singletons. This CDR3 has 14 amino acids. V lost 3 bases to trimming and J lost 5 bases, with 14 bases between them. CDR1 is KGHSH, CDR2 LQKENI, per germline. Findings and caveats of the study: Spike-wide vaccine-associated CD4 TCRs dominated at 160-218 and 743-854. Repertoires were obtained solely post-peak T cell response.

Regarding this clone: The antigen is undetermined.

The chain recombines TRBV18 with TRBJ2-7, with a tentative D call TRBD2 (6 bases). The receptor comes from an adult who received the AZD1222 COVID-19 vaccine. The material sequenced was peripheral blood, taken 28 days after the second AZD1222 dose. The CDR3 DNA follows: TGTGCCAGCTCACCCTCCGGGAGTTACCACGAGCAGTACTTC. As protein: CASSPSGSYHEQYF.